The clone carrying this T cell receptor beta chain occurred a few times. Its antigen is currently unknown. Mismatch with germline at one junction end may stem from a read error. This entry comes from a study of CD8+CD57+ T cells in acquired aplastic anemia. Study-level background: Across the sorted CD4+ and CD8+ cells, DNA amounts averaged 3.2 ug. Overall study findings and caveats: CD8+ Simpson's diversity did not differ significantly between patients and controls.

The CDR3 is made up of 14 amino acids. Germline V gene lookup returns CDR1 WSHSY and CDR2 SAAADI. For CDR3 and TCR beta VDJ profiling, genomic DNA was the template used. TCRdb analysed the reads with MiXCR anew, one entry per CDR3 protein. Altogether approximately 130,000 distinct CDR3 sequences are present, 35% to 50% being singletons, with the ten largest covering roughly 8.4%. The chain employs TRBV10-2 and TRBJ1-1; maybe TRBD1 (6 bases). The TCR comes from a human donor in good health, serving as a control. Sequencing was done on a sample of sorted CD4+, CD8+, or CD8+CD57+ T cells (not recorded which) from PBMCs. The CDR3 here is CASSQGLRGTEAFF. DNA for the CDR3: TGTGCCAGCAGCCAAGGGTTGAGGGGGACTGAAGCTTTCTTT.